This T cell receptor beta chain was observed in a study of blood T cell repertoires in COVID-19. Study-wide background: The cDNA or gDNA used as material had been derived from T cells, B-cell-depleted T cells, or PBMCs.

Method: immunoSEQ multiplex PCR; TCRdb's copy keeps in-frame clones and lacks some. The repertoire holds around 260,000 clones, approximately 85% seen once, with 3.5% to 5.5% in the top ten. Clinical history reported by participants formed the basis on which cohorts were assigned. Cohort 3 donors counted as recovered after two negative PCRs, clearance, or resolved symptoms. The CDR3 length is 16 residues. V was pared by 0 bases and J by 6 bases, with 7 bases of the junction left unmatched. The germline gives CDR1 MNHEY, CDR2 SVGAGI. The chain joins TRBV6-5 to TRBJ2-1; the match to TRBD2 covers 8 bases. The clonotype was recovered from a woman between 25 and 40 years old who had recovered from COVID-19. The sample comprised PBMCs or T cells enriched from blood (not recorded which). The CDR3 coding sequence is TGTGCCAGCAGTTACTCCCCGGGGGGGCCGATCAATGAGCAGTTCTTC. Residues: CASSYSPGGPINEQFF.